One and the same sample provided the 8 T cell receptor beta chains below, sequenced in a study of blood T cell repertoires in COVID-19. Produced via immunoSEQ multiplex PCR; TCRdb's table is partial and in-frame only. Seen here are about 120,000 clones, about 85% observed once, and the top ten hold around 4.4%. The sequencing input was peripheral blood. The source is a human donor in a cohort sampled during active COVID-19.

This clone was observed once. The rearrangement joins TRBV6-5 to TRBJ2-5; 8 bases are shared with TRBD2. J lost 5 bases, V lost 5 bases, and 10 bases had no gene match. The V gene's germline CDR1 is MNHEY and CDR2 SVGAGI. The CDR3 spans 15 residues. The CDR3 DNA sequence: TGTGCCAGCAGTCGCCAGCGGGGGTCTATGGAGACCCAGTACTTC. Its translation is CASSRQRGSMETQYF.

V is TRBV7-8 and J is TRBJ2-2, with 7 bases that match TRBD1. V was clipped by 2 bases and J by 0 bases; unmatched bases: 0. This CDR3 has 15 residues. CDR1 is SGHVS and CDR2 is FQNEAQ in the germline V gene. The CDR3 region has the DNA TGTGCCAGCAGCTTAAGGGGGCCGAACACCGGGGAGCTGTTTTTT. Its protein is CASSLRGPNTGELFF.

The V call is TRBV3-1 (or the pseudogene TRBV3-2), the J call TRBJ1-5, with D possibly TRBD1 on 5 matching bases. This CDR3 spans 15 amino acids. Trimming took 3 bases from V and 2 from J, leaving 11 bases between them. In germline, CDR1 is LGHDT, CDR2 YNNKEL (reference sequence). CDR3 in amino acids: CASSQKGSGNQPQHF. DNA of the CDR3: TGTGCCAGCAGCCAGAAGGGGTCCGGCAATCAGCCCCAGCATTTT.

This sequence joins TRBV12-3 or TRBV12-4 and TRBJ2-5, with D unclear. The CDR3 is 13 amino acids. The V end lost 4 bases, the J end lost 4 bases, and 10 bases lay between the germline ends. As DNA, the CDR3 is TGTGCCAGCAGTTACGGAGAGCTAGAGACCCAGTACTTC. The encoded protein is CASSYGELETQYF.

This chain links TRBV2 with TRBJ2-5; TRBD2 matches at 14 bases. CDR3 length: 16 amino acids. Trimming took 6 bases from V and 5 from J; bases not matched to a gene: 8. Germline V CDR1 and CDR2: SNHLY, FYNNEI. In DNA, the CDR3 is TGTGCCAGCAGGGGAACAGGGACTAGCGGGAGCGAGACCCAGTACTTC. Translated: CASRGTGTSGSETQYF.

The chain employs TRBV4-1 and TRBJ1-4; the match to TRBD1 covers 7 bases. CDR3 length: 19 residues. The trim removed 0 bases at V and 3 bases at J, leaving 13 bases unmatched. CDR1 is MGHRA and CDR2 is YSYEKL in the germline V gene. In DNA, the CDR3 is TGCGCCAGCAGCCAAGATACGGGTACCAGGGGGATGGCTAATGAAAAACTGTTTTTT. Its protein is CASSQDTGTRGMANEKLFF.

The V gene is TRBV28, the J gene TRBJ1-2; 9 bases align to TRBD1. The germline V gene has CDR1 MDHEN and CDR2 SYDVKM. This CDR3 spans 15 amino acids. Trimming at V came to 2 bases and at J to 5 bases, leaving 6 bases not matched to a gene. Here the CDR3 reads CASSLVGTGTYGYTF. The CDR3 DNA reads TGTGCCAGCAGTTTAGTTGGGACAGGGACATATGGCTACACCTTC.

The CDR3 DNA reads as TGTGCCAGCTCACCACCGGGACTAGAAGGTTACAATGAGCAGTTCTTC. Translation: CASSPPGLEGYNEQFF. The chain has TRBV18 and TRBJ2-1, with 8 bases that match TRBD2. The CDR3 extends over 16 amino acids. Germline V gene lookup returns CDR1 KGHSH and CDR2 LQKENI. V was clipped by 0 bases and J by 4 bases; unmatched bases: 5.